This T cell receptor (beta chain) came from a study of cytomegalovirus exposure and HLA in healthy donors. On this clone itself: Its antigen is not identified. The sample has other DNA sequences that encode this CDR3 too.

Findings and caveats of the study: In a later analysis, TCR association rates varied by HLA locus: DRB1 most, HLA-C fewest. Most TCR sequences were uncommon, yet certain public TCRs appeared in many donors.

Vbeta (60) and Jbeta (13) primers were used in the PCR. TCRdb's copy holds only in-frame clones and misses some; the assay was immunoSEQ multiplex PCR. The sample gives approximately 170,000 clones, 85% of which show up once; 1% is in the top ten. V was pared by 4 bases and J by 4 bases, with 7 bases of the junction left unmatched. Germline lookup yields CDR1 SGHRS and CDR2 YFSETQ. The CDR3 runs to 15 residues. Sequencing used PBMCs. The chain employs TRBV5-1 and TRBJ2-5, with TRBD1 identical over 10 bases. This receptor was identified in a boy aged 2-15 years in good health and CMV-seronegative. CDR3 sequence: CASSPRDRGRETQYF. For the CDR3, the DNA is TGCGCCAGCAGCCCTCGGGACAGGGGACGAGAGACCCAGTACTTC.